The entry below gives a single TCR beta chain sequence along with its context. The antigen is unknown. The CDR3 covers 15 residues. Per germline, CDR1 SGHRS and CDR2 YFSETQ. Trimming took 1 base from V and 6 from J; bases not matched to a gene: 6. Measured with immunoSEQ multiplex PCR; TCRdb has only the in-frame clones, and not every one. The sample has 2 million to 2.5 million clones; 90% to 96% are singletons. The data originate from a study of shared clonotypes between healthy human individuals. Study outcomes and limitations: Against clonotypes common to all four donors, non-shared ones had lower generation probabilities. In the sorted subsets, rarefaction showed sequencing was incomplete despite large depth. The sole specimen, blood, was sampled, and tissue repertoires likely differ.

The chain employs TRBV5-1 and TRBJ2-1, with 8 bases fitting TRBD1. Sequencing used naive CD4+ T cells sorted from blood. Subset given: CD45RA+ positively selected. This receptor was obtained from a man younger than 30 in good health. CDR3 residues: CASSLTGTGLNEQFF. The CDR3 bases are TGCGCCAGCAGCTTGACTGGGACAGGCCTCAATGAGCAGTTCTTC.